This TCR beta chain was found in a study of cytomegalovirus exposure and HLA in healthy donors. The study, taken as a whole, reports: A later analysis appeared to link common viral pathogens to several of the most significant clusters. In an earlier analysis, in about 530 donors, most V segments appeared productive either ~90% or ~30% of the time.

This clone was detected once. Its antigen is not known. The CDR3 is 15 amino acids. Per germline, CDR1 LNHDA and CDR2 SQIVND (reference sequence). Trimming pared 3 bases from V and 9 bases from J, leaving 18 bases between. PCR primers comprised 60 Vbeta and 13 Jbeta primers. The repertoire was sequenced with immunoSEQ multiplex PCR; TCRdb's copy has only in-frame clones and lacks some. This repertoire shows about 160,000 clones, roughly three quarters found once; its top ten account for 3.5% to 4.5%. All the people who gave samples were healthy bone marrow donors. The CMV serostatus of this donor went unrecorded.

This receptor was taken from a human donor in good health. The J gene is TRBJ2-1, the V gene TRBV19; weak D call: TRBD2 (7 bases). The sequencing input was PBMCs. CDR3 nucleotide sequence: TGTGCCAGTAGTATGGGGGATTTGAGGGGGGGTGAGCAGTTCTTC. Translated, it gives CASSMGDLRGGEQFF.